One and the same sample provided the 19 T cell receptor beta chains below, sequenced in a study of blood T cell repertoires in COVID-19 (dated by TCRdb to 2020 to 2021). Library preparation used the immunoSEQ multiplex PCR assay. Drawn from immuneACCESS, this table holds only the in-frame rearrangements with V and J called that TCRdb kept. Clones are partly lost; checked studies trace under half to an unresolved V gene and leave the rest unexplained. In all, the sample holds tens of thousands of clones, and around four fifths of those were seen once. The top ten clonotypes cover 13% to 15% of the sample. The sample was peripheral blood. These TCRs come from a human donor in a cohort sampled during active COVID-19.

The chain is built from TRBV5-1 and TRBJ2-3; 16 bases are a match to TRBD2. Germline CDR1 SGHRS, CDR2 YFSETQ. Trimming removed 1 base from V and 2 bases from J; junction bases left unmatched: 4. This CDR3 comprises 18 residues. The CDR3 nucleotides are TGCGCCAGCAGCTTGACCGGGACTAGCGGGGGGGACACAGATACGCAGTATTTT. Its protein is CASSLTGTSGGDTDTQYF. Full variable domain (outside the CDR3, taken from reference TRBV5-1 and TRBJ2-3): KAGVTQTPRYLIKTRGQQVTLSCSPISGHRSVSWYQQTPGQGLQFLFEYFSETQRNKGNFPGRFSGRQFSNSRSEMNVSTLELGDSALYLCASSLTGTSGGDTDTQYFGPGTRLTVL.

This chain joins TRBV5-5 and TRBJ1-4; D may be TRBD1 (6 bases). V lost 9 bases, J lost 3 bases, and 24 bases lay in between. The germline gives CDR1 SGHKS, CDR2 YYEKEE (reference sequence). The CDR3 contains 17 residues. CDR3 bases: TGTGCCACCAAAGGTGGGGGGGCGCCTGCAGCTAATGAAAAACTGTTTTTT. Its protein is CATKGGGAPAANEKLFF.

CDR3: CASSLEGLTNTGELFF. The CDR3 region has the DNA TGTGCCAGCAGCCTAGAGGGACTAACGAACACCGGGGAGCTGTTTTTT. The gene calls are TRBV6-4 and TRBJ2-2; 7 nucleotides match TRBD2. V was clipped by 6 bases and J by 0 bases; unmatched bases: 7. The CDR3 has 16 amino acids. Germline assignment: CDR1 MRHNA and CDR2 SNTAGT.

V is TRBV11-3 and J is TRBJ1-1, with a possible D match to TRBD1 (6 bases). Germline V lookup: CDR1 SGHNT, CDR2 YENEEA. Trimming shortened V by 6 bases and J by 1 base, and 12 bases separated the two germline ends. This CDR3 is 14 amino acids long. The CDR3 spells CASSNNRENTEAFF. The CDR3 DNA reads TGTGCCAGCAGTAACAACAGGGAGAACACTGAAGCTTTCTTT. Supplemented by reference TRBV11-3 and TRBJ1-1, the full variable domain reads EAGVVQSPRYKIIEKKQPVAFWCNPISGHNTLYWYLQNLGQGPELLIRYENEEAVDDSQLPKDRFSAERLKGVDSTLKIQPAELGDSAVYLCASSNNRENTEAFFGQGTRLTVV.

The chain recombines TRBV27 with TRBJ1-5; TRBD1 might be the D (6 bases). Per germline, CDR1 MNHEY and CDR2 SMNVEV (reference sequence). Trimming took off 6 bases at V and 4 bases at J, with 16 bases between the two ends. The CDR3 sequence is 15 residues long. CDR3 amino acids: CASSNIQGGNQPQHF. DNA for the CDR3: TGTGCCAGCAGCAATATACAGGGTGGTAATCAGCCCCAGCATTTT.

The chain uses TRBV4-2 and TRBJ2-6, with a weak D call TRBD1 (6 bases). Trimming shortened V by 5 bases and J by 2 bases, and 10 bases separated the two germline ends. The CDR3 covers 15 residues. Per germline, CDR1 LGHNA and CDR2 YNFKEQ. CDR3 in amino acids: CASSATGTGANVLTF. Written as DNA, the CDR3 is TGTGCCAGCAGCGCCACAGGGACTGGGGCCAACGTCCTGACTTTC.

The chain couples TRBV6-5 to TRBJ1-1, with D possibly TRBD1 on 5 matching bases. V was trimmed by 5 bases and J by 4 bases, leaving 11 bases between them. The CDR3 extends over 13 amino acids. From germline, CDR1 is MNHEY and CDR2 SVGAGI. The CDR3 nucleotides read TGTGCCAGCAGTAGGGGACTGCTCACTGAAGCTTTCTTT. As protein: CASSRGLLTEAFF.

V gene TRBV7-2 combines with J gene TRBJ2-7; 7 nucleotides align to TRBD1. V lost 6 bases and J lost 3; bases outside the gene matches: 8. Germline V gene sequence: CDR1 SGHTA, CDR2 FQGNSA. CDR3 length: 14 amino acids. The CDR3 here is CASRGGHPYYEQYF. The CDR3 DNA reads TGTGCCAGCAGAGGGGGCCACCCCTACTACGAGCAGTACTTC.

The chain couples TRBV6-5 to TRBJ2-7; D is possibly TRBD1 (6 bases). This CDR3 region has 14 residues. V lost 2 bases and J 2 bases, leaving 10 bases between the germline ends. Germline V lookup: CDR1 MNHEY, CDR2 SVGAGI. The DNA of the CDR3 is TGTGCCAGCAGTTACGCAGGGGTCACCTACGAGCAGTACTTC. Translating gives CASSYAGVTYEQYF.

The sample holds a few counts of this clone. The chain employs TRBV11-2 and TRBJ1-6; D is perhaps TRBD1 (6 bases). The germline CDR1 and CDR2 sequences are SGHAT and FQNNGV. The germline V and J ends were trimmed by 5 bases and 9 bases, with 17 bases remaining between them. This CDR3 comprises 15 residues. CDR3 coding DNA: TGTGCCAGCAGCCCTTTACAGGGAATAGGTTCACCCCTCCACTTT. Encoded protein: CASSPLQGIGSPLHF.

This sequence joins TRBV20-1 and TRBJ2-7, with TRBD1 identical over 10 bases. The junction had 2 bases not matched to a gene; V was cut back by 6 bases and J by 6 bases. This CDR3 region has 11 residues. Germline V lookup: CDR1 DFQATT, CDR2 SNEGSKA (reference sequence). The CDR3 loop reads CSARTGGEQYF. Here the CDR3 DNA reads TGCAGTGCCAGGACAGGGGGCGAGCAGTACTTC.

The rearrangement joins TRBV19 to TRBJ2-7, with D possibly matching TRBD2 (6 bases). Germline CDR1 reads LNHDA; CDR2 reads SQIVND (reference sequence). This CDR3 contains 14 residues. V was trimmed by 1 base and J by 2 bases, leaving 9 bases between them. CDR3 sequence reads: CASSIGAGTYEQYF. For the CDR3, the DNA is TGTGCCAGTAGTATAGGCGCGGGGACCTACGAGCAGTACTTC.

As DNA, the CDR3 is TGCGCCAGCAGCTCGTTAGACGGCGCGGGCTATGGCTACACCTTC. It yields the protein CASSSLDGAGYGYTF. The J gene is TRBJ1-2, the V gene TRBV5-1; no reliable D call. V lost 3 bases, J lost 4 bases, and 16 bases lay in between. CDR1 SGHRS and CDR2 YFSETQ come from the germline V gene. The CDR3 spans 15 residues.

This chain connects TRBV19 to TRBJ2-5, with 9 bases fitting TRBD1. The CDR3 runs to 15 residues. Unmatched junction bases numbered 10, after V lost 7 bases and J lost 4 bases. Germline V gives CDR1 LNHDA, CDR2 SQIVND (reference sequence). CDR3 in DNA: TGTGCCAGTATTCTTGGGACAGGGATTGGAGAGACCCAGTACTTC. It translates to CASILGTGIGETQYF.

The CDR3 loop is CASSPRGAGDNSPLHF. The CDR3 nucleotides read TGTGCCAGCAGCCCCAGGGGTGCGGGGGATAATTCACCCCTCCACTTT. The chain couples TRBV5-4 to TRBJ1-6; D is perhaps TRBD1 (6 bases). Germline V CDR1 and CDR2: SGHNT, YYREEE (reference sequence). The CDR3 loop spans 16 amino acids. Between the trimmed V and J ends, which lost 4 bases and 5 bases, there was a span of 16 bases.

The rearrangement links TRBV4-2 to TRBJ1-3, with 10 bases that match TRBD1. Germline-derived CDR1 and CDR2 are LGHNA and YNFKEQ. With 4 bases clipped from V and 0 bases from J, the junction kept 3 bases outside the gene matches. This CDR3 has 16 residues. The CDR3 DNA reads TGTGCCAGCAGCCGGGGACAGGGGCCCTCTGGAAACACCATATATTTT. This codes for CASSRGQGPSGNTIYF.

The chain employs TRBV28 and TRBJ2-7; TRBD2 aligns across 13 bases. Germline CDR1 reads MDHEN; CDR2 reads SYDVKM. Trimming cost V 6 bases and J 0 bases; bases outside gene matches: 11. CDR3 length: 18 amino acids. The CDR3 region is CASSQTPGTSGDSYEQYF. The CDR3 region has the DNA TGTGCCAGCAGCCAGACGCCAGGGACTAGCGGGGACTCCTACGAGCAGTACTTC.

This clone was observed a single time. The CDR3 protein is CASSLDNQETQYF. The CDR3 coding sequence is TGTGCCAGCAGCTTGGACAACCAAGAGACCCAGTACTTC. V is TRBV7-3 and J is TRBJ2-5, with D perhaps matching TRBD1 (5 bases). CDR3 length: 13 amino acids. V was shortened by 3 bases and J by 0 bases, with 5 bases between the two germline ends. Germline CDR1 is SGHTA and CDR2 is FQGTGA.

The rearrangement joins TRBV18 to TRBJ1-2, with 8 nucleotides matching TRBD1. CDR3 length equals 15 residues. J lost 0 bases, V lost 3 bases, and 3 bases had no gene match. The germline CDR1 and CDR2 sequences are KGHSH and LQKENI. CDR3 sequence (DNA): TGTGCCAGCTCACCGGACAGGGTGGCTAACTATGGCTACACCTTC. It codes for CASSPDRVANYGYTF.